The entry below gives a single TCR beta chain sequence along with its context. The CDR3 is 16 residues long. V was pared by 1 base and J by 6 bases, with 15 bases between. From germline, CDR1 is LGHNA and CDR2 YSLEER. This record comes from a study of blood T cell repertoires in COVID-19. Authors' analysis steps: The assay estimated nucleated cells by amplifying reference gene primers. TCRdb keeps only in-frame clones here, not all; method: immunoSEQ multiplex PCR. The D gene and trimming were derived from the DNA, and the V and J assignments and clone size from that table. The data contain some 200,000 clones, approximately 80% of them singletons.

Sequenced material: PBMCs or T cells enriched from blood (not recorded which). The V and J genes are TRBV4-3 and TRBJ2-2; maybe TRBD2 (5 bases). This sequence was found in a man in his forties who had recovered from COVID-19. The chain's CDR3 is CASSQAYQLEAGELFF. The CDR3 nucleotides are TGCGCCAGCAGCCAAGCTTACCAACTGGAGGCCGGGGAGCTGTTTTTT.